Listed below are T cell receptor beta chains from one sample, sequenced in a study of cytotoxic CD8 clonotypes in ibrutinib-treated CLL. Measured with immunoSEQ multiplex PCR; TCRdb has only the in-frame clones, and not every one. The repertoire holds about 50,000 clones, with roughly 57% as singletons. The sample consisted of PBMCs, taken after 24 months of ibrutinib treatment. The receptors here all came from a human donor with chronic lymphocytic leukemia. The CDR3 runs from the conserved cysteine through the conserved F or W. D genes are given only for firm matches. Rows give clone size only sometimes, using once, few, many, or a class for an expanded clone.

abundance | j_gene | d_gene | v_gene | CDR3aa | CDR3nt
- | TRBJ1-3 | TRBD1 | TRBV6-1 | CASRPLDRVGNTIYF | TGTGCCAGCAGACCCTTGGACAGGGTAGGAAACACCATATATTTT
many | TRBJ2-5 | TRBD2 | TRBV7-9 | CASSLVRPASGALGTQYF | TGTGCCAGCAGCTTAGTTCGGCCGGCTAGCGGGGCCCTGGGGACCCAGTACTTC
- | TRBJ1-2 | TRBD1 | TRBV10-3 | CAISESTQGFSGYTF | TGTGCCATCAGTGAGTCTACACAGGGGTTCAGCGGCTACACCTTC
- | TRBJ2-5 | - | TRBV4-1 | CASSQDVAGARETQYF | TGCGCCAGCAGCCAAGACGTGGCAGGGGCTCGGGAGACCCAGTACTTC
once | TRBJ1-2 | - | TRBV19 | CASSLSWNYGYTF | TGTGCCAGTAGTTTAAGCTGGAACTATGGCTACACCTTC
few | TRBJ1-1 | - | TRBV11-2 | CASSLDTGFAEAFF | TGTGCCAGCAGCTTAGATACTGGGTTCGCTGAAGCTTTCTTT
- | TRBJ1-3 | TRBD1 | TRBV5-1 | CASSLTGATGNTIYF | TGCGCCAGCAGCTTGACAGGGGCAACCGGAAACACCATATATTTT
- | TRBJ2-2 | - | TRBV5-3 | CARSLAQAAPGELFF | TGTGCCAGAAGCTTGGCACAGGCGGCCCCCGGGGAGCTGTTTTTT
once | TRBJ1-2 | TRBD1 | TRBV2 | CASSDTMGTGGTDGYTF | TGTGCCAGCAGTGACACCATGGGGACAGGGGGGACCGATGGCTACACCTTC
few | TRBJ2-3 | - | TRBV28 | CASGPWTDTQYF | TGTGCCAGCGGGCCTTGGACAGATACGCAGTATTTT
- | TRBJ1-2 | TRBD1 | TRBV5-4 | CASRTGTGRSGYTF | TGTGCCAGCAGGACCGGGACAGGGCGTAGTGGGTACACCTTC
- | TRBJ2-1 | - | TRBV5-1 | CASSSGQINNEQFF | TGCGCCAGCAGCTCCGGACAGATCAACAATGAGCAGTTCTTC
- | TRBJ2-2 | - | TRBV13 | CASREPRDTGELFF | TGTGCCAGCAGAGAACCTCGGGACACCGGGGAGCTGTTTTTT
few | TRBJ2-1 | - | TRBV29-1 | CSVVSRLGYNEQFF | TGCAGCGTTGTGAGCAGGCTAGGGTACAATGAGCAGTTCTTC
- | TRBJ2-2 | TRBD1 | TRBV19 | CASSIGDRNTGELFF | TGTGCCAGTAGTATTGGGGACAGGAACACCGGGGAGCTGTTTTTT
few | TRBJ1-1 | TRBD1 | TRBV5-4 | CASSSGTGGYTEAFF | TGTGCCAGCAGCTCGGGGACAGGGGGGTACACTGAAGCTTTCTTT
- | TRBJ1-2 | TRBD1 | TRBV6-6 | CASRPGTGPYGYTF | TGTGCCAGCAGGCCCGGGACAGGCCCCTATGGCTACACCTTC
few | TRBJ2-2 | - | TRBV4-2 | CASSLGDYDTGELFF | TGTGCCAGCAGCCTAGGAGACTACGACACCGGGGAGCTGTTTTTT
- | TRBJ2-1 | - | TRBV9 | CASSVGSWNGNEQFF | TGTGCCAGCAGCGTCGGGTCCTGGAATGGGAATGAGCAGTTCTTC
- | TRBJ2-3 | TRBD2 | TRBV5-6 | CASSPLPSGGDASTDTQYF | TGTGCCAGCAGCCCTTTACCTAGCGGGGGGGACGCTAGCACAGATACGCAGTATTTT
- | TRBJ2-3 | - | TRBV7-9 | CASSPGATRGYF | TGTGCCAGCAGCCCGGGGGCCACACGGGGGTATTTT
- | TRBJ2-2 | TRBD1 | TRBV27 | CASRDRGTGELFF | TGTGCCAGCCGGGACAGGGGAACCGGGGAGCTGTTTTTT
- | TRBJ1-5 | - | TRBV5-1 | CASSLAGGNQPQHF | TGCGCCAGCAGCTTGGCGGGGGGGAATCAGCCCCAGCATTTT
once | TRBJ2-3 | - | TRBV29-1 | CSVAHPDTQYF | TGCAGCGTCGCACACCCAGATACGCAGTATTTT
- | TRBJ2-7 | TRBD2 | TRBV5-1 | CASSLGSGGDEQYF | TGCGCCAGCAGCTTGGGTAGCGGGGGGGACGAGCAGTACTTC
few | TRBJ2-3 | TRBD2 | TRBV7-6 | CASSFGAASGRTDTQYF | TGTGCCAGCAGCTTTGGGGCCGCTAGCGGGCGGACAGATACGCAGTATTTT
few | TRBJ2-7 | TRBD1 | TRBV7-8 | CASAWRQGAPEQYF | TGTGCCAGCGCCTGGCGACAGGGGGCGCCCGAGCAGTACTTC
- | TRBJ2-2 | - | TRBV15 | CATSRGGVPGELFF | TGTGCCACCAGCAGAGGAGGGGTTCCCGGGGAGCTGTTTTTT
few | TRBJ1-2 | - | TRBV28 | CASGSYTF | TGTGCCAGCGGGAGCTACACCTTC
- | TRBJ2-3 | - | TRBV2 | CASSGEEGNTQYF | TGTGCCAGCAGTGGTGAGGAGGGGAATACGCAGTATTTT
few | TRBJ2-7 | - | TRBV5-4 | CASSPNTDSPYEQYF | TGTGCCAGCAGCCCGAACACGGACAGCCCCTACGAGCAGTACTTC
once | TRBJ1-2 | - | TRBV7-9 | CASSSPRPRGGYTF | TGTGCCAGCAGCTCCCCGAGGCCCAGGGGTGGCTACACCTTC
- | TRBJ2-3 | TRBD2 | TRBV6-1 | CASSAGWGSGGFTDTQYF | TGTGCCAGCAGTGCGGGATGGGGTAGCGGGGGATTCACAGATACGCAGTATTTT
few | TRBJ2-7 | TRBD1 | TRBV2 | CASSIGQGHPYEQYF | TGTGCCAGCAGCATTGGACAGGGTCACCCCTACGAGCAGTACTTC
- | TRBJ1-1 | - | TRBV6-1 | CASSQTGAEAFF | TGTGCCAGCAGTCAAACGGGGGCTGAAGCTTTCTTT
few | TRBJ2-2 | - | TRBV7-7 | CASSFDTNTGELFF | TGTGCCAGCAGCTTCGACACGAACACCGGGGAGCTGTTTTTT
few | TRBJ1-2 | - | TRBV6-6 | CASSQGTNYGYTF | TGTGCCAGCAGCCAGGGGACTAACTATGGCTACACCTTC
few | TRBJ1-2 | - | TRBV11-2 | CASSFPGTNYGYTF | TGTGCCAGCAGCTTCCCAGGGACTAACTATGGCTACACCTTC
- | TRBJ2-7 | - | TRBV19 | CASAWRGAYEQYF | TGTGCCAGTGCCTGGCGGGGCGCCTACGAGCAGTACTTC
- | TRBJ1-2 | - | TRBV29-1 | CSVGQGNGYTF | TGCAGCGTTGGGCAGGGGAATGGCTACACCTTC
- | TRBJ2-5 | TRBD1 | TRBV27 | CASSPILGQGATNF | TGTGCCAGCAGCCCAATCCTGGGACAGGGGGCAACCAACTTC
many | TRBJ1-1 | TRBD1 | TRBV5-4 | CASSSTGTGPSEAFF | TGTGCCAGCAGTAGTACCGGGACAGGGCCCTCTGAAGCTTTCTTT